The TCR beta chain described here comes from a study of cytomegalovirus exposure and HLA in healthy donors. 13 Jbeta primers and 60 Vbeta primers were used for the PCR. Some clones are missing from TCRdb's copy, which holds only in-frame ones; the method was immunoSEQ multiplex PCR. This repertoire includes about 200,000 clones. V was shortened by 4 bases and J by 3 bases, with 10 bases between the two germline ends. Germline CDR1 reads MNHNS; CDR2 reads SASEGT. This CDR3 spans 14 amino acids. V is TRBV6-1 and J is TRBJ1-5, with a weak D call TRBD1 (5 bases). What was sequenced was PBMCs. The clonotype originates from a girl aged 2 to 9 in good health and CMV-seropositive. In DNA form, the CDR3 reads TGTGCCAGCAGTGCCGGGGGATCCAATCAGCCCCAGCATTTT. Translation gives CASSAGGSNQPQHF.